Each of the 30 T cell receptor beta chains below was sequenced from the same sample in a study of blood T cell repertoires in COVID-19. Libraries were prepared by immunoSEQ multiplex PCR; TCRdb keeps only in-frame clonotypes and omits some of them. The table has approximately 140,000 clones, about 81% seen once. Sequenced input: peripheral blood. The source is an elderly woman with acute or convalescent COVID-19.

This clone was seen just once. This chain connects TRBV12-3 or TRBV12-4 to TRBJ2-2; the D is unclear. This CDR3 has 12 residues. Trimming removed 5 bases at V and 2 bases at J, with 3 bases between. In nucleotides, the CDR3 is TGTGCCAGCAGTACTAACACCGGGGAGCTGTTTTTT. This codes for CASSTNTGELFF.

The CDR3 loop is CASSVGGGAGEKLFF. Written as DNA, the CDR3 is TGTGCCAGCAGCGTAGGCGGGGGGGCCGGGGAAAAACTGTTTTTT. The V gene is TRBV9, the J gene TRBJ1-4, with a weak D call TRBD1 (6 bases). V lost 0 bases to trimming and J lost 8 bases, with 14 bases between them. The CDR3 sequence is 15 residues long. Germline CDR1 reads SGDLS; CDR2 reads YYNGEE.

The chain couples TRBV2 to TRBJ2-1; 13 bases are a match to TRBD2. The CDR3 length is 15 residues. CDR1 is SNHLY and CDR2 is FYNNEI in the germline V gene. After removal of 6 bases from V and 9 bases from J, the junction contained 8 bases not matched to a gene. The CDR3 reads CASRRTSGSSGEQFF. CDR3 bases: TGTGCCAGCAGGAGGACTAGCGGGAGTAGCGGTGAGCAGTTCTTC.

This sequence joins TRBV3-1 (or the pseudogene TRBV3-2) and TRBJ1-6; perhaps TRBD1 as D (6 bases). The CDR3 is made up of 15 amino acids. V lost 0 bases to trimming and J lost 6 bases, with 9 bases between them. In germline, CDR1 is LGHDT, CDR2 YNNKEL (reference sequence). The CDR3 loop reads CASSQESRGNSPLHF. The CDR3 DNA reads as TGTGCCAGCAGCCAAGAATCCAGGGGTAATTCACCCCTCCACTTT.

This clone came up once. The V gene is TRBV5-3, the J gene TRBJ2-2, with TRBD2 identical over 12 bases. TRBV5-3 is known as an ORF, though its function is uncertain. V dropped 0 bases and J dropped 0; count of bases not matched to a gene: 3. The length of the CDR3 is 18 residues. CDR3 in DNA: TGTGCCAGAAGCTTGGGACTAGCGGGGGCCGCGAACACCGGGGAGCTGTTTTTT. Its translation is CARSLGLAGAANTGELFF.

In DNA, the CDR3 is TGTGCCAGCAGCTTAATCACAGGGGGCTTCAGCGGGGAGCTGTTTTTT. It codes for CASSLITGGFSGELFF. The genes are TRBV7-2 and TRBJ2-2; TRBD1 matches 9 bases. With 2 bases clipped from V and 7 bases from J, the junction kept 8 bases outside the gene matches. This CDR3 is built from 16 residues. Germline CDR1 reads SGHTA; CDR2 reads FQGNSA.

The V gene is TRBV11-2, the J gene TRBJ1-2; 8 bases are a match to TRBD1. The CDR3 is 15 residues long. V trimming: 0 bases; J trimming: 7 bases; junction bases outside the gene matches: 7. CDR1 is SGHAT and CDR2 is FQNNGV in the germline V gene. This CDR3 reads CASSLDFGQGFGYTF. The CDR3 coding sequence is TGTGCCAGCAGCTTAGATTTCGGACAGGGATTTGGCTACACCTTC.

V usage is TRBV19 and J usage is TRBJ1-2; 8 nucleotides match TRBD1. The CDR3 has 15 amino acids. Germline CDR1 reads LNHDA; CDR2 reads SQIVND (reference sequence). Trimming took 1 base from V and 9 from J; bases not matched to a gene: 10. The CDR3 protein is CASSIGAGGRGRYTF. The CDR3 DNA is TGTGCCAGTAGTATAGGGGCAGGGGGCCGGGGTCGCTACACCTTC.

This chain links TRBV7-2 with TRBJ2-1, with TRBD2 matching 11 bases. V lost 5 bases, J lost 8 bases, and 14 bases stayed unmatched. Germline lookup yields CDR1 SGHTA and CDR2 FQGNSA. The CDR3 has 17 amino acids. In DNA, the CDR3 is TGTGCCAGCAGCCCAGCGGTAGCGGGGGGGCCAGGTCATGAGCAGTTCTTC. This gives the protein CASSPAVAGGPGHEQFF.

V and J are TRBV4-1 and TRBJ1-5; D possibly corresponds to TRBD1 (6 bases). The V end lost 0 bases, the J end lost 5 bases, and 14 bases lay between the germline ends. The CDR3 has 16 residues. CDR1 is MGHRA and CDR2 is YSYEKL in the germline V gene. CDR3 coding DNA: TGCGCCAGCAGCCAAGAAGGACAGATTTCTTATCAGCCCCAGCATTTT. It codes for CASSQEGQISYQPQHF.

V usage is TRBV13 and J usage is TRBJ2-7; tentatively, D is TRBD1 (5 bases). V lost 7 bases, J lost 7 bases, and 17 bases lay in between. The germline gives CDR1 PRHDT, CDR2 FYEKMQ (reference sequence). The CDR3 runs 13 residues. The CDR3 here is CASNNLGQWEQYF. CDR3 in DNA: TGTGCCAGCAACAACCTCGGACAATGGGAGCAGTACTTC.

CDR3 nucleotide sequence: TGTGCCAGCAGCTTGGAGCTAAGAAGAGATACGCAGTATTTT. Its protein product is CASSLELRRDTQYF. This chain connects TRBV5-4 to TRBJ2-3; unclear D gene. V was shortened by 0 bases and J by 5 bases, with 10 bases between the two germline ends. In germline, CDR1 is SGHNT, CDR2 YYREEE (reference sequence). CDR3 length equals 14 residues.

The CDR3 bases are TGCGCCAGCAGCCAAGGGCGGCCAGAGACCCAGTACTTC. This gives the protein CASSQGRPETQYF. The chain has TRBV4-1 and TRBJ2-5; D remains ambiguous. This CDR3 contains 13 residues. Trimming shortened V by 1 base and J by 4 bases, and 7 bases separated the two germline ends. The V gene's germline CDR1 is MGHRA and CDR2 YSYEKL.

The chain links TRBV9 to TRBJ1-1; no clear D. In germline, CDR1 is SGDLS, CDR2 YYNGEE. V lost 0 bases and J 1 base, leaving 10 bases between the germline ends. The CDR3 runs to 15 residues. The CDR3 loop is CASSVVNPGNTEAFF. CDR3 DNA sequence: TGTGCCAGCAGCGTAGTGAATCCGGGGAACACTGAAGCTTTCTTT.

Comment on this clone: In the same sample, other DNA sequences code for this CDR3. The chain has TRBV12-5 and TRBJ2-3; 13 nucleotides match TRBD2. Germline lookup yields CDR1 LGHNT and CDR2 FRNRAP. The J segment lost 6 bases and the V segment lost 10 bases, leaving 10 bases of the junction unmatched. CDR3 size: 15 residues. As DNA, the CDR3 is TGTGCTACCGCCGGGACTAGCGGGACGCGGGATACGCAGTATTTT. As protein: CATAGTSGTRDTQYF.

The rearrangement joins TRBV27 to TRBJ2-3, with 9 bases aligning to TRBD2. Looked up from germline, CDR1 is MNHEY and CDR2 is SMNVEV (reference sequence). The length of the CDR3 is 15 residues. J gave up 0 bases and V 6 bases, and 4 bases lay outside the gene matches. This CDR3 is CASSGLALSTDTQYF. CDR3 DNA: TGTGCCAGCAGCGGACTAGCGCTTAGCACAGATACGCAGTATTTT.

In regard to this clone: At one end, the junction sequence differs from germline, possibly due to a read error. CDR3 nucleotide sequence: TGTGCCAGTGGTATCCTTAATTCACCCCTCCACTTT. It encodes CASGILNSPLHF. The J gene is TRBJ1-6, the V gene TRBV19, with D hard to call. CDR1 and CDR2 (germline): LNHDA, SQIVND (reference sequence). The CDR3 contains 12 residues.

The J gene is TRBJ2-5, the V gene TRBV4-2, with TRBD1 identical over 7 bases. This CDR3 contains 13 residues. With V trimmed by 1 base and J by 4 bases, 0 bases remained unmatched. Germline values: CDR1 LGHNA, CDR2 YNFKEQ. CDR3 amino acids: CASSQAGGETQYF. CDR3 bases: TGTGCCAGCAGCCAAGCAGGGGGAGAGACCCAGTACTTC.

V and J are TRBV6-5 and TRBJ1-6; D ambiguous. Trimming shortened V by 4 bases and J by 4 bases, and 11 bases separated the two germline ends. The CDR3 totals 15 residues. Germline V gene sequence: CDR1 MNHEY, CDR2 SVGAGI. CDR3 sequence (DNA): TGTGCCAGCAGTTCGCGGGGAGGGTATAATTCACCCCTCCACTTT. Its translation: CASSSRGGYNSPLHF.

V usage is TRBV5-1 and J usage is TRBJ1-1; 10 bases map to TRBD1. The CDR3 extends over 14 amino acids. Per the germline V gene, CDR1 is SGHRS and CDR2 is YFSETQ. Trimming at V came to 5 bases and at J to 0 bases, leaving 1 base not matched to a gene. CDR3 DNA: TGCGCCAGCAGGGACAGGGGGATGAACACTGAAGCTTTCTTT. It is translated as CASRDRGMNTEAFF.

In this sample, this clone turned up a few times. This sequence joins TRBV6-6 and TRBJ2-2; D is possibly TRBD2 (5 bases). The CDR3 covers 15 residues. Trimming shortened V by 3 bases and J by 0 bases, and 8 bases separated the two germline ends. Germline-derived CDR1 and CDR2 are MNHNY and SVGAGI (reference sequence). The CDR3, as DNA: TGTGCCAGCAGTTATTGGGGAGCGAACACCGGGGAGCTGTTTTTT. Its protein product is CASSYWGANTGELFF.

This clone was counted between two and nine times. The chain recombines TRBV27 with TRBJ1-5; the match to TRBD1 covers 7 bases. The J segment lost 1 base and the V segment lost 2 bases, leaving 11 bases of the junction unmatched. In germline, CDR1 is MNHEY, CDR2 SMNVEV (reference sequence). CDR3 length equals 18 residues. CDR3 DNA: TGTGCCAGCAGTTTAAAGCAGCCCCCAGGGGGAAGCAATCAGCCCCAGCATTTT. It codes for CASSLKQPPGGSNQPQHF.

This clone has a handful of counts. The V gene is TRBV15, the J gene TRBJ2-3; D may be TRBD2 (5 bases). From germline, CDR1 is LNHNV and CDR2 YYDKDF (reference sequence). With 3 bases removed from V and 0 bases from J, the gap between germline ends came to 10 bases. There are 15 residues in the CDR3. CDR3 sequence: CATSSERRSTDTQYF. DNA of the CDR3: TGTGCCACCAGCAGCGAGCGGAGGAGCACAGATACGCAGTATTTT.

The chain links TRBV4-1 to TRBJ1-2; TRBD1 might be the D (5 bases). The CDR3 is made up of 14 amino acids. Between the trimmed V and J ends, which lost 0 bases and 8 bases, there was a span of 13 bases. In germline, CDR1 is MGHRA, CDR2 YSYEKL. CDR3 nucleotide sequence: TGCGCCAGCAGCCAAGATCTATGGGGCATGGGCTACACCTTC. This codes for CASSQDLWGMGYTF.

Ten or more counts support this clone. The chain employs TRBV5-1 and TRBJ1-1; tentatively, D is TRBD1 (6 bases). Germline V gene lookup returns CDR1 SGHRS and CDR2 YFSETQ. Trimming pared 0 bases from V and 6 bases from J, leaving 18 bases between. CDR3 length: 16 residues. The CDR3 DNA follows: TGCGCCAGCAGCTTGGGTCACCGGGACACTAGGTCTGAAGCTTTCTTT. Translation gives CASSLGHRDTRSEAFF. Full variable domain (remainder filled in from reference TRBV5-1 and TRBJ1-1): KAGVTQTPRYLIKTRGQQVTLSCSPISGHRSVSWYQQTPGQGLQFLFEYFSETQRNKGNFPGRFSGRQFSNSRSEMNVSTLELGDSALYLCASSLGHRDTRSEAFFGQGTRLTVV.

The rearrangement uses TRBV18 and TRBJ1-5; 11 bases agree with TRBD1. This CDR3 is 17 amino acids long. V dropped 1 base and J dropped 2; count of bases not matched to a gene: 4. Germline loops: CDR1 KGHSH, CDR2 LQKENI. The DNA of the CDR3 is TGTGCCAGCTCACCACAGGGACAGGGGGGAGGCAATCAGCCCCAGCATTTT. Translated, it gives CASSPQGQGGGNQPQHF.

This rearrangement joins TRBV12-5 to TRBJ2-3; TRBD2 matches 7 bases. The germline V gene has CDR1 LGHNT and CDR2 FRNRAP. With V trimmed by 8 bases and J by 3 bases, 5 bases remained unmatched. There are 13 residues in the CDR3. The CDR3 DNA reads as TGTGCTAGTTTAGGCGGGGGAACAGATACGCAGTATTTT. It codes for CASLGGGTDTQYF.

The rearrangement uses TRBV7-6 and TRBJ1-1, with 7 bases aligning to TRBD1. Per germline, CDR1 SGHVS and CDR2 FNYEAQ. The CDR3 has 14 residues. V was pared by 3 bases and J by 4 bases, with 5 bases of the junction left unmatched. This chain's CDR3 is CASSFPGTATEAFF. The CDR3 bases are TGTGCCAGCAGCTTTCCCGGGACAGCCACTGAAGCTTTCTTT.

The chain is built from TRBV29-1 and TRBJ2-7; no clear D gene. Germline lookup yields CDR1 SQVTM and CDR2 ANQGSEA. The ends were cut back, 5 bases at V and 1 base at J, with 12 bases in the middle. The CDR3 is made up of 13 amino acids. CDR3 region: CSVRNSASYEQYF. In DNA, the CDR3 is TGCAGCGTTCGTAATAGTGCATCCTACGAGCAGTACTTC.

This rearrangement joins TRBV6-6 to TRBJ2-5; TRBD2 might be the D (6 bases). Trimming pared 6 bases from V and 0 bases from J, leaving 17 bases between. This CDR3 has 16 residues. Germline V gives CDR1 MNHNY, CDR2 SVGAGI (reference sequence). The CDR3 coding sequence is TGTGCCAGCAGCGTAAACCCCGGGGGATACCAAGAGACCCAGTACTTC. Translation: CASSVNPGGYQETQYF.